The 15 T cell receptor beta chains below all came from one sample that was sequenced in a study of cytomegalovirus exposure and HLA in healthy donors. The PCR had 60 Vbeta and 13 Jbeta primers. Libraries were prepared by immunoSEQ multiplex PCR; TCRdb keeps only in-frame clonotypes and omits some of them. The sample includes some 120,000 clones, about 80% of them seen just once. Sequenced material: PBMCs. The source of these receptors is a woman aged 18-29 years in good health and CMV-seropositive.

V and J are TRBV7-3 and TRBJ2-1; D gene ambiguous. From germline, CDR1 is SGHTA and CDR2 FQGTGA. This CDR3 is 14 amino acids long. The V end was cut by 4 bases, the J end by 8 bases, with 15 bases between. This chain's CDR3 is CASSSGWAADEQFF. DNA of the CDR3: TGTGCCAGCAGCTCAGGATGGGCCGCCGATGAGCAGTTCTTC.

This chain uses TRBV30 with TRBJ2-7; 12 bases fit TRBD2. The CDR3 is 17 amino acids. Germline CDR1 and CDR2: GTSNPN and SVGIG (reference sequence). V was pared by 3 bases and J by 3 bases, with 12 bases of the junction left unmatched. CDR3 protein: CAWRYGGLAGPFYEQYF. CDR3 coding DNA: TGTGCCTGGAGGTACGGGGGACTAGCGGGTCCGTTCTACGAGCAGTACTTC.

As to this clone: Germline is not matched at one junction end, which may reflect a read error. This chain uses TRBV7-7 with TRBJ2-5; D ambiguous. Germline-derived CDR1 and CDR2 are SSHAT and FNYEAQ (reference sequence). The CDR3 consists of 13 residues. The CDR3 DNA sequence: TGTGCTAGCAGCCTCGGGTACCAAGAGACCCAGTACTTC. Its protein product is CASSLGYQETQYF.

This clone was seen more than once but under ten times. The V gene is TRBV7-2, the J gene TRBJ2-7; 11 bases match TRBD1. The CDR3 has 16 residues. The J segment lost 4 bases and the V segment lost 4 bases, leaving 9 bases of the junction unmatched. The germline CDR1 and CDR2 sequences are SGHTA and FQGNSA. The CDR3 protein is CASSYPRTGGPYEQYF. The CDR3 nucleotides read TGTGCCAGCAGCTACCCCCGGACAGGGGGCCCGTACGAGCAGTACTTC.

The genes are TRBV5-4 and TRBJ1-5; D is possibly TRBD1 (6 bases). With 4 bases removed from V and 7 bases from J, the gap between germline ends came to 15 bases. Germline CDR1 is SGHNT and CDR2 is YYREEE (reference sequence). This CDR3 comprises 14 residues. CDR3 loop: CASSPSPGEQPQHF. Written as DNA, the CDR3 is TGTGCCAGCAGCCCCTCGCCAGGGGAGCAGCCCCAGCATTTT.

This chain links TRBV5-1 with TRBJ2-5, with D perhaps matching TRBD1 (5 bases). Germline CDR1 is SGHRS and CDR2 is YFSETQ. Trimming stripped 5 bases from V and 1 base from J, with 21 bases between. This CDR3 comprises 17 residues. The CDR3 region is CASSRPADRSAQETQYF. The CDR3 DNA reads TGCGCCAGCAGTCGACCGGCCGACAGATCCGCCCAAGAGACCCAGTACTTC.

This clone was seen more than once but under ten times. CDR3 in DNA: TGTGCCAGCAGACTACAGGGAATAGAGACCCAGTACTTC. Translation: CASRLQGIETQYF. The chain carries TRBV6-1 and TRBJ2-5; possibly TRBD1 for D (6 bases). The CDR3 consists of 13 residues. Germline CDR1 and CDR2: MNHNS and SASEGT. Trimming stripped 6 bases from V and 4 bases from J, with 12 bases between.

This clone has more than one count but fewer than ten. The rearrangement joins TRBV6-1 to TRBJ1-5; no clear D gene. Trimming pared 2 bases from V and 5 bases from J, leaving 4 bases between. Germline V gives CDR1 MNHNS, CDR2 SASEGT. There are 12 residues in the CDR3. The CDR3 reads CASSEPYQPQHF. In DNA, the CDR3 is TGTGCCAGCAGTGAACCTTATCAGCCCCAGCATTTT.

The V gene is TRBV29-1, the J gene TRBJ1-1; possible D gene TRBD1, 6 bases. The CDR3 runs to 13 residues. V was cut by 7 bases and J by 4 bases, with 16 bases left in between. Per germline, CDR1 SQVTM and CDR2 ANQGSEA. Written as DNA, the CDR3 is TGCAGCGACCTACAGGGCACGGGCACTGAAGCTTTCTTT. Translation gives CSDLQGTGTEAFF.

CDR3 DNA: TGTGCCAGCAGTGTGGCAGGGAATCTCCGCCTCTATGGCTACACCTTC. Its translation: CASSVAGNLRLYGYTF. The rearrangement joins TRBV6-1 to TRBJ1-2; D is perhaps TRBD1 (5 bases). V was pared by 4 bases and J by 4 bases, with 19 bases between. The CDR3 has 16 residues. Germline V gene lookup returns CDR1 MNHNS and CDR2 SASEGT.

V gene TRBV10-1 combines with J gene TRBJ2-3; D is possibly TRBD2 (6 bases). Trimming pared 0 bases from V and 6 bases from J, leaving 10 bases between. CDR3 length equals 14 residues. Per germline, CDR1 WNHNN and CDR2 SYGVQD (reference sequence). CDR3 sequence reads: CASSESGGVDTQYF. The CDR3 region has the DNA TGCGCCAGCAGTGAGTCCGGGGGAGTGGATACGCAGTATTTT.

CDR3 in amino acids: CASSPGHLYEQYF. The CDR3 DNA reads TGTGCCAGCAGCCCGGGACACCTCTACGAGCAGTACTTC. The chain has TRBV5-4 and TRBJ2-7, with a weak D call TRBD1 (6 bases). Between the trimmed V and J ends, which lost 4 bases and 3 bases, there was a span of 11 bases. The CDR3 is 13 amino acids. Germline assignment: CDR1 SGHNT and CDR2 YYREEE (reference sequence).

This chain joins TRBV28 and TRBJ2-7, with TRBD1 as a possible D gene (5 bases). V was shortened by 2 bases and J by 2 bases, with 10 bases between the two germline ends. The CDR3 loop spans 14 amino acids. Germline V gives CDR1 MDHEN, CDR2 SYDVKM. This CDR3 is CASSLLGRPYEQYF. CDR3 DNA: TGTGCCAGCAGTTTACTGGGGCGGCCCTACGAGCAGTACTTC. Based on the CDR3 plus reference TRBV28 and TRBJ2-7, the full variable domain is DVKVTQSSRYLVKRTGEKVFLECVQDMDHENMFWYRQDPGLGLRLIYFSYDVKMKEKGDIPEGYSVSREKKERFSLILESASTNQTSMYLCASSLLGRPYEQYFGPGTRLTVT.

The rearrangement uses TRBV6-1 and TRBJ1-2; 7 positions match TRBD1. The CDR3 is 13 residues long. Trimming took 6 bases from V and 4 from J; bases not matched to a gene: 5. Germline V gives CDR1 MNHNS, CDR2 SASEGT. The CDR3 DNA is TGTGCCAGCAGGGGACAGTTATTCTATGGCTACACCTTC. This gives the protein CASRGQLFYGYTF.

This chain uses TRBV15 with TRBJ2-5; TRBD2 matches at 8 bases. Germline loops: CDR1 LNHNV, CDR2 YYDKDF (reference sequence). The CDR3 has 14 residues. With 1 base clipped from V and 5 bases from J, the junction kept 3 bases outside the gene matches. This CDR3 reads CATSRGTSRETQYF. The CDR3 bases are TGTGCCACCAGCAGAGGGACTAGCAGGGAGACCCAGTACTTC. The full variable domain, in which reference TRBV15 and TRBJ2-5 provide the parts outside the CDR3, is DAMVIQNPRYQVTQFGKPVTLSCSQTLNHNVMYWYQQKSSQAPKLLFHYYDKDFNNEADTPDNFQSRRPNTSFCFLDIRSPGLGDTAMYLCATSRGTSRETQYFGPGTRLLVL.